This T cell receptor (beta chain) appears in the sequencing data of a study of CD8 T cells in Susac syndrome. Reverse transcription of 0.5 to 1 ug RNA was performed with random hexamers. TCRdb re-derived calls from the immunoSEQ multiplex PCR reads in MiXCR, one entry per CDR3 protein. The repertoire holds about 210,000 distinct CDR3 sequences, roughly 96% seen once, with 0.075% to 0.095% in the top ten. This CDR3 spans 14 amino acids. Germline assignment: CDR1 LNHNV and CDR2 YYDKDF (reference sequence). V lost 5 bases, J lost 0 bases, and 11 bases lay in between. Specimen: CD4+ T cells from PBMCs. The chain uses TRBV15 and TRBJ2-7; possible D gene TRBD1, 6 bases. The TCR originated in a human donor with multiple sclerosis. CDR3 in amino acids: CATSGDTSSYEQYF. As DNA, the CDR3 is TGTGCCACCAGCGGGGACACGAGCTCCTACGAGCAGTACTTC.